This T cell receptor beta chain was identified in a study of blood T cell repertoires in COVID-19. Study information: The United States, Italy and Spain supplied acute and convalescent COVID-19 samples. Sample material is recorded as cDNA or gDNA derived from T cells, B-cell-depleted T cells, or PBMCs.

Assignment of participants to cohorts was predicated upon participant-reported clinical history. Either two negative PCRs, clearance, or symptom resolution qualified Cohort 3 donors as recovered. Sequencing used immunoSEQ multiplex PCR; TCRdb keeps in-frame clones, though not all of them. The table includes around 450,000 clones, about 90% detected once. J was trimmed by 2 bases and V by 1 base; bases with no gene match: 4. Germline-derived CDR1 and CDR2 are MGHRA and YSYEKL. The CDR3 is made up of 16 amino acids. The chain carries TRBV4-1 and TRBJ1-1, with 10 bases aligning to TRBD1. This TCR was sampled from a woman younger than 35 who had recovered from COVID-19. Sample: PBMCs or T cells enriched from blood (not recorded which). The CDR3 DNA reads TGCGCCAGCAGCCAAGGACAGGGGGCCACTAACACTGAAGCTTTCTTT. Protein sequence: CASSQGQGATNTEAFF.